This paragraph reports one TCR beta chain. Antigen: not known. This specimen belongs to a study of Graves' ophthalmopathy and Graves' hyperthyroidism. Study-level findings and limits: Progression of ophthalmopathy was predicted by the model with about 68% sensitivity and just over 72% specificity.

RNA transcripts were the source from which TCR beta CDR3 regions were amplified. HTBI primers were used in a first-round RT-PCR, which preceded a second-round multiplex PCR. One entry per CDR3 protein results from TCRdb running MiXCR on the multiplex PCR reads. The table records over 650,000 distinct CDR3 sequences, roughly 41% of them present only once. Sequencing input: peripheral blood. The sequence derives from an adult man with Graves' ophthalmopathy.

The CDR3 reads CASSVRDRGSEQYF. In DNA form, the CDR3 reads TGTGCCAGCAGCGTAAGGGACAGGGGGTCCGAGCAGTACTTC. The J gene is TRBJ2-7, the V gene TRBV7-9, with TRBD1 identical over 11 bases. V lost 5 bases, J lost 6 bases, and 6 bases stayed unmatched. The CDR3 covers 14 residues. Germline V lookup: CDR1 SEHNR, CDR2 FQNEAQ (reference sequence).